The subject of this entry is one TCR beta chain. Germline CDR1 is SGHNT and CDR2 is YENEEA. V was cut by 6 bases and J by 4 bases, with 9 bases left in between. The CDR3 runs to 13 residues. This record belongs to a study of blood T cell repertoires in COVID-19. Study-wide background: Sources were T cells, B-cell-depleted T cells, or PBMCs; the material itself was cDNA or gDNA.

Clones were sequenced by immunoSEQ multiplex PCR, and TCRdb holds only the in-frame ones, with some missing. Among about 100,000 clones listed, approximately 92% were seen once. The source of this sequence is a man in his 70s with acute or convalescent COVID-19. The chain recombines TRBV11-3 with TRBJ1-4; D remains unclear. Material: peripheral blood. CDR3 sequence (DNA): TGTGCCAGCAGTATGTCGGGTAATGAAAAACTGTTTTTT. Amino acids: CASSMSGNEKLFF.